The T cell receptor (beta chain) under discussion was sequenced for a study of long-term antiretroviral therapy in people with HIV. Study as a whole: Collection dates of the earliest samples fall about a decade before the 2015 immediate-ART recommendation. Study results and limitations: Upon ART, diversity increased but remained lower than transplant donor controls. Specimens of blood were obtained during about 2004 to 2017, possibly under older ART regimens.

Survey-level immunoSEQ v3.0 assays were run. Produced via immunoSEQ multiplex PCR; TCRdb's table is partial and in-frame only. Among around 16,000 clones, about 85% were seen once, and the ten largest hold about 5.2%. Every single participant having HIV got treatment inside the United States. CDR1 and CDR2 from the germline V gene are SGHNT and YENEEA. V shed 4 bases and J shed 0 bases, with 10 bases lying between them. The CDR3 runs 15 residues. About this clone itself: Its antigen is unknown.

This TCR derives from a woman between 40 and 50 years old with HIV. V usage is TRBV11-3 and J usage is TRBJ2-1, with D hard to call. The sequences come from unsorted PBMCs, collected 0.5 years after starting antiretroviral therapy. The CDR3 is CASSYDWSSYNEQFF. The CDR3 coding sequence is TGTGCCAGCAGCTACGACTGGAGCTCCTACAATGAGCAGTTCTTC.